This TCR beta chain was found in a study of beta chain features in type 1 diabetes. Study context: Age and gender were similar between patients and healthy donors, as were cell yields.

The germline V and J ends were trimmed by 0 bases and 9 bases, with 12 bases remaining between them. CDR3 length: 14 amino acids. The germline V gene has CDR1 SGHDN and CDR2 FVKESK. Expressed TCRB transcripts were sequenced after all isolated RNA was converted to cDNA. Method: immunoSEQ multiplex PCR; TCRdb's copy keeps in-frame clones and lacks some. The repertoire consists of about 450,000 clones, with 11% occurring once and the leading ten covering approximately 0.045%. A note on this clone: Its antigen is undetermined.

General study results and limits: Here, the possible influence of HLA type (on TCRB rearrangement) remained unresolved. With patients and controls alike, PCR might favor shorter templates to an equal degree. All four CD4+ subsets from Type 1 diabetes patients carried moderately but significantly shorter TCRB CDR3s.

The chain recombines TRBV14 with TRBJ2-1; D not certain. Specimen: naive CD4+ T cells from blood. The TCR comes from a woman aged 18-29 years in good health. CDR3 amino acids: CASSQELSQREQFF. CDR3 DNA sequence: TGTGCCAGCAGCCAAGAATTATCACAGCGTGAGCAGTTCTTC.